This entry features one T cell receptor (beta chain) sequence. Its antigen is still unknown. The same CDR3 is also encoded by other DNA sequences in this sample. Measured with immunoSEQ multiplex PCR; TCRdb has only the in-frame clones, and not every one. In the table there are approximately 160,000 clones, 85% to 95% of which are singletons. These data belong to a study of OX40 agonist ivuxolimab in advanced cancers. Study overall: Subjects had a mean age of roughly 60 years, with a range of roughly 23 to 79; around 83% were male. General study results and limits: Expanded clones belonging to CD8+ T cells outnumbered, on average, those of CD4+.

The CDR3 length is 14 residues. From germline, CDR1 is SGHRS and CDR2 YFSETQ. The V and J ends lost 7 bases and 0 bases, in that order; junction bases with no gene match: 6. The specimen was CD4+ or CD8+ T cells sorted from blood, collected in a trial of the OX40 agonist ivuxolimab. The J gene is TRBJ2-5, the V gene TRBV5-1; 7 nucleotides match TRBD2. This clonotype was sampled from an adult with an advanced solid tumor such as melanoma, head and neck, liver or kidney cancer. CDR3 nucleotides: TGCGCCAGCTCGTCCGGGGGGAACCAAGAGACCCAGTACTTC. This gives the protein CASSSGGNQETQYF.